Shown below are 29 T cell receptor beta chains from a single sample sequenced in a study of tumor-infiltrating lymphocytes in primary liver carcinoma. Both RNA and DNA were isolated together from roughly 20-30 mg of bulk tissue that had not been sorted. Making TCR beta cDNA involved roughly 0.55 ug total RNA and a constant-region primer. Sequencing libraries for TCR beta derived from three nested multiplex PCR rounds that used slightly modified ARM-PCR. Two initial PCR rounds of roughly 10 cycles each paired TRBV1-TRBV30 forward primers with a C-beta reverse primer. TCRdb re-analysed the multiplex PCR reads in MiXCR, keeping a single row per CDR3 protein. The sample records about 120,000 distinct CDR3 sequences, about 59% being singletons. What was sequenced was liver tumor tissue from sampling region 1. Noted subset: tumor region T1, superior pole. The origin of the receptors is a woman in her sixties with primary liver carcinoma and hepatitis B virus infection.

Worth noting for this clonotype: This is likely a read error, given that the CDR3 carries no conserved phenylalanine or tryptophan at its end. The V and J genes are TRBV11-2 and TRBJ2-3; D perhaps matches TRBD2 (6 bases). CDR3 length equals 14 residues. Looked up from germline, CDR1 is SGHAT and CDR2 is FQNNGV. CDR3: CARSWRVQADTQYS. CDR3 nucleotide sequence: TGTGCCAGAAGCTGGAGGGTCCAGGCAGATACGCAGTATTCT.

This clonotype has a single count. A much larger clone sits a single nucleotide away, making a read error possible. The CDR3 DNA follows: TGTGCCTGCAGCTTTGGGGGAGGACCTTACAATGAGCAGTTCTTC. As protein: CACSFGGGPYNEQFF. The rearrangement joins TRBV7-8 to TRBJ2-1; weak D call: TRBD2 (6 bases). The germline V gene encodes CDR1 SGHVS and CDR2 FQNEAQ. CDR3 length: 15 amino acids.

This clonotype showed up many times. CDR3: CASGRGGSYNEQFF. The CDR3 DNA is TGTGCTAGTGGCCGTGGGGGATCCTACAATGAGCAGTTCTTC. The rearrangement links TRBV12-5 to TRBJ2-1; D may match TRBD1 or TRBD2 (5 bases each). The CDR3 has 14 amino acids. Germline CDR1 is LGHNT and CDR2 is FRNRAP. V was cut by 6 bases and J by 1 base, with 10 bases left in between.

About this clonotype: This may stem from a read error, because a much larger clone lies one nucleotide away. This chain links TRBV6-1 with TRBJ2-1; tentatively, D is TRBD1 (6 bases). CDR1 and CDR2 from the germline V gene are MNHNS and SASEGT. This CDR3 is built from 13 residues. V lost 3 bases to trimming and J lost 5 bases, with 8 bases between them. CDR3 in DNA: TGTGCCAGCAGTGATTGGACAGACAATGAGCAGTTCTTC. Its translation: CASSDWTDNEQFF.

This clonotype occurred once. This chain links TRBV5-1 with TRBJ2-5; weak D call: TRBD2 (6 bases). The CDR3 consists of 15 residues. Trimming took 5 bases from V and 0 from J, leaving 14 bases between them. CDR1 is SGHRS and CDR2 is YFSETQ in the germline V gene. The CDR3 sequence is CASSPGTCDQETQYF. DNA of the CDR3: TGCGCCAGCAGTCCCGGGACTTGCGACCAAGAGACCCAGTACTTC.

In the case of this clonotype: No conserved phenylalanine or tryptophan ends this CDR3, so it is likely a read error. This chain uses TRBV6-1 with TRBJ1-5, with 7 nucleotides matching TRBD1. Per germline, CDR1 MNHNS and CDR2 SASEGT. The CDR3 sequence is 13 residues long. Here the CDR3 DNA reads TGTGCCGGGGGACAGCATAGCAATCAGACCCAGCATGTT. It codes for CAGGQHSNQTQHV.

Turning to this clonotype: This could be a read error, since a much larger clone is one nucleotide away. J is TRBJ1-5 and V is TRBV6-6, with D maybe TRBD1 (6 bases). CDR3 length: 14 amino acids. The germline CDR1 and CDR2 sequences are MNHNY and SVGAGI (reference sequence). The CDR3: CASGYQGSGRPQHF. CDR3 in DNA: TGTGCCAGCGGTTACCAGGGGTCGGGCCGGCCCCAGCATTTT.

The V and J genes are TRBV7-2 and TRBJ2-3, with TRBD2 matching over 8 bases. This CDR3 spans 15 amino acids. The germline V gene has CDR1 SGHTA and CDR2 FQGNSA. Germline trimming cut 6 bases from V and 8 bases from J; bases unmatched to any gene: 13. The CDR3 sequence is CASSTPGSGSGTQYF. In DNA, the CDR3 is TGTGCCAGCAGTACTCCAGGCAGCGGGAGTGGTACGCAGTATTTT.

This clonotype was seen a handful of times. With a much larger clone just one base away, this may be a read error. The gene calls are TRBV4-2 and TRBJ1-1; D is uncertain. The CDR3 sequence is 12 residues long. Per the germline V gene, CDR1 is LGHNA and CDR2 is YNFKEQ. CDR3: CASSSNSPETFF. In DNA, the CDR3 is TGTGCCAGCAGCTCAAACAGCCCTGAAACTTTCTTT.

This clonotype was picked up one time. With a much larger clone just one base away, this may be a read error. V gene TRBV6-5 combines with J gene TRBJ2-2, with D tentatively TRBD1 (6 bases). The CDR3 contains 15 residues. Looked up from germline, CDR1 is MNHEY and CDR2 is SVGAGI. V lost 2 bases and J 1 base, leaving 8 bases between the germline ends. The DNA of the CDR3 is TGTGCCAGCAGTTACGACAGGCTGAACACCGGGGAGCTGTTTTTT. It yields the protein CASSYDRLNTGELFF.

To note about this clonotype: This may come from a read error, since a much larger clone is one base off. The rearrangement uses TRBV5-6 and TRBJ2-3; the match to TRBD1 covers 7 bases. Germline V gives CDR1 SGHDT, CDR2 YYEEEE. The length of the CDR3 is 15 residues. V trimming: 9 bases; J trimming: 4 bases; junction bases outside the gene matches: 14. The CDR3 here is CAISRGTGVADTQYF. The CDR3, as DNA: TGTGCCATCAGTAGGGGTACAGGGGTCGCAGATACGCAGTATTTT.

This clonotype showed up many times. CDR3 in amino acids: CATSDLRGPNSPLHF. CDR3 DNA: TGTGCCACCAGTGACCTTCGAGGGCCTAATTCACCCCTCCACTTT. V is TRBV24-1 and J is TRBJ1-6; D is ambiguous. The CDR3 runs to 15 residues. CDR1 and CDR2 (germline): KGHDR, SFDVKD. V was trimmed by 4 bases and J by 6 bases, leaving 12 bases between them.

Remarks on this clonotype: Being one base from a much bigger clone, this may be a read error. The chain employs TRBV7-9 and TRBJ2-7, with 8 bases fitting TRBD1. V lost 4 bases, J lost 0 bases, and 8 bases stayed unmatched. Germline lookup yields CDR1 SEHNR and CDR2 FQNEAQ (reference sequence). The CDR3 loop spans 16 amino acids. The chain's CDR3 is CASSSSAGGASYEQYF. CDR3 DNA sequence: TGTGCCAGCAGCTCATCGGCAGGGGGCGCCTCCTACGAGCAGTACTTC.

This clonotype was counted only a few times. This chain links TRBV7-9 with TRBJ1-1; no clear D gene. Trimming took 8 bases from V and 1 from J, leaving 8 bases between them. Germline lookup yields CDR1 SEHNR and CDR2 FQNEAQ (reference sequence). The CDR3 is 12 residues long. In nucleotides, the CDR3 is TGTGCCAGCGGGGATGGGAACACTGAAGCTTTCTTT. Its translation: CASGDGNTEAFF.

This rearrangement joins TRBV5-4 to TRBJ1-1, with a tentative D call TRBD1 (6 bases). This CDR3 comprises 14 residues. The V end was cut by 0 bases, the J end by 10 bases, with 16 bases between. The germline CDR1 and CDR2 sequences are SGHNT and YYREEE (reference sequence). DNA for the CDR3: TGTGCCAGCAGCTTGGACAGGGTTGGGGGGAGAGCTTTCTTT. Encoded protein: CASSLDRVGGRAFF.

On this clonotype: Being one base from a much bigger clone, this may be a read error. The CDR3 does not end in the conserved phenylalanine or tryptophan, so this is likely a read error. In DNA form, the CDR3 reads TGTGCCAGCAGCCGACGACAGTCCAATCAGCCCCAGCATTCT. It codes for CASSRRQSNQPQHS. The chain couples TRBV6-5 to TRBJ1-5; D might be TRBD1 (5 bases). This CDR3 has 14 residues. Trimming took off 6 bases at V and 3 bases at J, with 12 bases between the two ends. CDR1 and CDR2 (germline): MNHEY, SVGAGI.

Regarding this clonotype: This may be a read error, as it is one base from a much larger clone. The gene calls are TRBV6-5 and TRBJ2-1, with 8 bases aligning to TRBD2. There are 15 residues in the CDR3. Germline CDR1 is MNHEY and CDR2 is SVGAGI. CDR3 sequence: CASSRGGNSYNERFF. The CDR3 DNA follows: TGTGCCAGCAGCCGGGGGGGAAACTCCTACAATGAGCGGTTCTTC.

A note on this clonotype: At one boundary the junction diverges from the germline segment, which might be a read error. The V gene is TRBV30, the J gene TRBJ2-3; D is tentatively TRBD1 or TRBD2 (5 bases each). Germline CDR1 reads GTSNPN; CDR2 reads SVGIG (reference sequence). The CDR3 is 13 residues long. The CDR3 nucleotides are TGTGTCCGGAAGGGACCTCGCACGGATACGCAGTATTTT. Protein product: CVRKGPRTDTQYF.

This clonotype appeared a few times. The rearrangement uses TRBV5-6 and TRBJ2-5; no reliable D call. Germline assignment: CDR1 SGHDT and CDR2 YYEEEE. Trimming removed 4 bases at V and 3 bases at J, with 7 bases between. The CDR3 runs to 12 residues. DNA of the CDR3: TGTGCCAGCAGCCGGGTGAAAGAGACCCAGTACTTC. It is translated as CASSRVKETQYF.

Turning to this clonotype: One end of the junction varies from germline; a read error may be responsible. This chain links TRBV28 with TRBJ2-6; D is perhaps TRBD1 or TRBD2 (5 bases each). The CDR3 is 14 amino acids. Germline CDR1 and CDR2: MDHEN and SYDVKM. Here the CDR3 reads CASRGVAGANVLNF. CDR3 nucleotides: TGTGCCAGCCGAGGGGTTGCTGGGGCCAACGTCCTGAATTTC.

Details on this clonotype: The junction shows a germline mismatch at one end, possibly a read error. The chain carries TRBV7-9 and TRBJ2-1; the match to TRBD2 covers 10 bases. Germline V lookup: CDR1 SEHNR, CDR2 FQNEAQ (reference sequence). This CDR3 is built from 17 residues. CDR3 nucleotide sequence: TGTGCCAGCAGCTGGTCCCAAGCGGGAGGGCCACGGAATGGGCAGTTCTTC. Amino acids: CASSWSQAGGPRNGQFF.

This clonotype came up a few times. A much larger clone sits a single nucleotide away, making a read error possible. This chain connects TRBV6-2 or TRBV6-3 to TRBJ1-1, with D possibly TRBD1 on 5 matching bases. V shed 10 bases and J shed 4 bases, with 22 bases lying between them. This CDR3 is built from 15 residues. Germline V gives CDR1 MNHEY, CDR2 SVGEGT. The CDR3 DNA is TGTGCCACCAGCACGGGTCGGGGCATGATCACTGAAGCTTTCTTT. Translation gives CATSTGRGMITEAFF.

The V gene is TRBV11-2, the J gene TRBJ2-7; D is ambiguous. Germline V gene data show CDR1 as SGHAT and CDR2 as FQNNGV. V dropped 7 bases and J dropped 5 bases, with 18 bases sitting between them. This CDR3 spans 14 amino acids. CDR3: CASTVYLGSHEQYF. CDR3 sequence (DNA): TGTGCCAGCACCGTGTACCTAGGTAGCCACGAGCAGTACTTC.

Of note for this clonotype: This may stem from a read error, because a much larger clone lies one nucleotide away. The V gene is TRBV4-2, the J gene TRBJ2-5; D remains ambiguous. V was trimmed by 0 bases and J by 5 bases, leaving 16 bases between them. The V gene's germline CDR1 is LGHNA and CDR2 YNFKEQ. This CDR3 spans 16 amino acids. CDR3: CASSQERARKGETQYF. The CDR3 DNA follows: TGTGCCAGCAGCCAAGAACGGGCACGGAAAGGGGAGACCCAGTACTTC.

Concerning this clonotype itself: Germline is not matched at one junction end, which may reflect a read error. The DNA of the CDR3 is TGTGACAGCAGCCAGGGTAGCGGGGGTCGAGAGACCCAGTACTTC. It encodes CDSSQGSGGRETQYF. This chain joins TRBV14 and TRBJ2-5; 9 nucleotides match TRBD2. The length of the CDR3 is 15 residues. The V gene's germline CDR1 is SGHDN and CDR2 FVKESK.

The J gene is TRBJ2-1, the V gene TRBV14, with D unclear. Trimming shortened V by 0 bases and J by 8 bases, and 20 bases separated the two germline ends. The CDR3 is 17 residues long. Germline CDR1 SGHDN, CDR2 FVKESK. CDR3 DNA: TGTGCCAGCAGCCAAGAATGGAGCTCCCCCGCGTACGATGAGCAGTTCTTC. Translated: CASSQEWSSPAYDEQFF.

In regard to this clonotype: A read error is possible here, since a much larger clone lies one base away. V gene TRBV5-1 combines with J gene TRBJ2-7; D call uncertain. The V and J ends lost 0 bases and 2 bases respectively, with 12 bases between them. CDR1 SGHRS and CDR2 YFSETQ come from the germline V gene. The CDR3 has 15 amino acids. The CDR3 region is CASSLGVSETYEQYF. CDR3 DNA: TGCGCCAGCAGCTTGGGTGTTTCAGAGACCTACGAGCAGTACTTC.

The gene calls are TRBV7-9 and TRBJ1-1, with D unclear. The CDR3 has 15 residues. CDR1 SEHNR and CDR2 FQNEAQ come from the germline V gene (reference sequence). The germline V and J ends were trimmed by 5 bases and 10 bases, with 23 bases remaining between them. The DNA of the CDR3 is TGTGCCAGCAGCATAGACGGAGCCTGGATGTTTGGAGCTTTCTTT. This translates into CASSIDGAWMFGAFF.

Remarks on this clonotype: The junction differs from germline at one of its ends, possibly a read error. The chain links TRBV11-2 to TRBJ2-7, with 10 nucleotides matching TRBD1. CDR1 is SGHAT, CDR2 FQNNGV, per germline. This CDR3 is built from 15 residues. Here the CDR3 reads CVSSYWTGGTYEEYF. For the CDR3, the DNA is TGTGTCAGCAGCTACTGGACAGGGGGAACCTACGAGGAGTACTTC.